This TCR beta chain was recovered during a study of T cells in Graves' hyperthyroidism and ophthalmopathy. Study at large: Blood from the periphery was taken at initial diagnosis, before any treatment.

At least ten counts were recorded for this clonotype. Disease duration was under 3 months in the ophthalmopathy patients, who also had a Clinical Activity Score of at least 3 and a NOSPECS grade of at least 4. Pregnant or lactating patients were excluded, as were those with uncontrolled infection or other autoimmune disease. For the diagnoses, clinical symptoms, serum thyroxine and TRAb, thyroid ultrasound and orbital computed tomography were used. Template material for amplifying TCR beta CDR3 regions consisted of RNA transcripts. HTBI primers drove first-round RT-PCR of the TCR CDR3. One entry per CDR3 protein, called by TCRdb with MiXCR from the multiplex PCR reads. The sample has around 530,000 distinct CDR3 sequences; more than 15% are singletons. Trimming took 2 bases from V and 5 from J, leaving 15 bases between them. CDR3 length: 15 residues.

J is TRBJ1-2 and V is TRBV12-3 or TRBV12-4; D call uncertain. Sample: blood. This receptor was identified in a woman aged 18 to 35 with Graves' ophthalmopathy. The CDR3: CASSLSRKNLYGYTF. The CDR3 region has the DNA TGTGCCAGCAGTTTAAGTCGCAAAAACCTGTATGGCTACACCTTC.